The 9 T cell receptor beta chains listed next were all sequenced from one sample in a study of early T cells in non-severe SARS-CoV-2 infection. TCRdb itself ran the 5' RACE reads through MiXCR, one entry per CDR3 protein. The sample holds 77,000 or so distinct CDR3 sequences; approximately 15% are singletons and the top ten take approximately 3.8%. The sample in question was whole blood, obtained at baseline. Receptors were obtained from an adult who was a healthcare worker with PCR-confirmed SARS-CoV-2 infection or an uninfected control (not recorded which).

The J gene is TRBJ1-1, the V gene TRBV18; D remains ambiguous. V gave up 3 bases and J gave up 0 bases, with 11 bases separating them. Germline-derived CDR1 and CDR2 are KGHSH and LQKENI. This CDR3 has 15 residues. CDR3 protein: CASSPTTRMNTEAFF. The CDR3 bases are TGTGCCAGCTCACCCACGACCAGAATGAACACTGAAGCTTTCTTT.

This chain joins TRBV28 and TRBJ2-7; 14 bases map to TRBD2. The V gene end was trimmed by 6 bases and the J gene end by 12 bases; junction bases not matched to a gene: 10. The CDR3 consists of 14 residues. Germline V lookup: CDR1 MDHEN, CDR2 SYDVKM. CDR3 region: CASRAGTSGSKAYF. The CDR3 nucleotides read TGTGCCAGCAGAGCCGGGACTAGCGGGAGTAAAGCGTACTTC.

The chain recombines TRBV7-9 with TRBJ2-2; 11 bases agree with TRBD2. Germline assignment: CDR1 SEHNR and CDR2 FQNEAQ (reference sequence). The V and J ends lost 11 bases and 4 bases, in that order; junction bases with no gene match: 6. CDR3 length: 14 residues. CDR3 in amino acids: CAGRTSGSTGELFF. CDR3 nucleotides: TGTGCCGGCCGTACTAGCGGGAGCACCGGGGAGCTGTTTTTT.

The chain uses TRBV2 and TRBJ2-5; D unclear. CDR3 length equals 13 residues. CDR1 is SNHLY and CDR2 is FYNNEI in the germline V gene. Trimming shortened V by 1 base and J by 1 base, and 4 bases separated the two germline ends. The CDR3 is CASSEEAQETQYF. The CDR3 DNA follows: TGTGCCAGCAGTGAAGAGGCCCAAGAGACCCAGTACTTC.

The DNA for the CDR3 is TGTGCCAGCTCACCAAGGTCAGGGGAGGCCTATGGCTACACCTTC. It encodes CASSPRSGEAYGYTF. The rearrangement uses TRBV18 and TRBJ1-2; tentatively, D is TRBD1 (6 bases). The germline V and J ends were trimmed by 2 bases and 4 bases, with 14 bases remaining between them. The CDR3 sequence is 15 residues long. Germline V gene sequence: CDR1 KGHSH, CDR2 LQKENI. The full variable domain, in which reference TRBV18 and TRBJ1-2 provide the parts outside the CDR3, is NAGVMQNPRHLVRRRGQEARLRCSPMKGHSHVYWYRQLPEEGLKFMVYLQKENIIDESGMPKERFSAEFPKEGPSILRIQQVVRGDSAAYFCASSPRSGEAYGYTFGSGTRLTVV.

This clonotype was detected many times. The chain has TRBV7-3 and TRBJ1-1; D remains unclear. Germline assignment: CDR1 SGHTA and CDR2 FQGTGA. This CDR3 spans 13 amino acids. Trimming removed 1 base at V and 3 bases at J, with 6 bases between. Here the CDR3 DNA reads TGTGCCAGCAGCTTAAATCTGTACACTGAAGCTTTCTTT. Amino acid sequence: CASSLNLYTEAFF. The full variable domain, with the rest looked up from reference TRBV7-3 and TRBJ1-1, is GAGVSQTPSNKVTEKGKYVELRCDPISGHTALYWYRQSLGQGPEFLIYFQGTGAADDSGLPNDRFFAVRPEGSVSTLKIQRTERGDSAVYLCASSLNLYTEAFFGQGTRLTVV.

The CDR3 nucleotides are TGTGCCAGCAGCTCTAAAGAGCTCCCGCATGAGCAGTTCTTC. It yields the protein CASSSKELPHEQFF. The chain combines TRBV7-9 with TRBJ2-1; D is unclear. The CDR3 has 14 amino acids. V was clipped by 4 bases and J by 8 bases, with 15 bases between them. In germline, CDR1 is SEHNR, CDR2 FQNEAQ (reference sequence).

This clonotype showed up many times. The chain recombines TRBV6-2 or TRBV6-3 with TRBJ2-1; D may be TRBD1 (6 bases). Germline V CDR1 and CDR2: MNHEY, SVGEGT. The V gene lost 0 bases and the J gene lost 4 bases, with 16 bases spanning the gap. There are 17 residues in the CDR3. The CDR3 coding sequence is TGTGCCAGCAGTTACTCCCCTTCAACAGGGCTTTACAATGAGCAGTTCTTC. This sequence encodes CASSYSPSTGLYNEQFF.

The V and J genes are TRBV7-2 and TRBJ2-3; the D gene is possibly TRBD2 (6 bases). The CDR3 sequence is 13 residues long. The germline V gene encodes CDR1 SGHTA and CDR2 FQGNSA. V was shortened by 5 bases and J by 5 bases, with 11 bases between the two germline ends. The CDR3 here is CASSRLVRDTQYF. CDR3 coding DNA: TGTGCCAGCAGCCGACTAGTTAGAGATACGCAGTATTTT.